This T cell receptor beta chain is from a study of blood T cell repertoires in COVID-19. Across the study: Acute and convalescent COVID-19 samples came from the United States, Italy and Spain. In each case, the material was cDNA or gDNA derived from T cells, B-cell-depleted T cells, or PBMCs.

Authors' data handling: Nucleated cell number was recorded as an estimate derived from reference gene primer amplification. Clones were sequenced by immunoSEQ multiplex PCR, and TCRdb holds only the in-frame ones, with some missing. That table furnishes V, J and clone size, whereas the DNA furnished D and trimming. The sample has roughly 100,000 clones; about 80% are singletons. Trimming removed 4 bases from V and 3 bases from J; junction bases left unmatched: 2. CDR1 is SNHLY, CDR2 FYNNEI, per germline. The CDR3 is made up of 14 amino acids. Specimen: peripheral blood. This chain links TRBV2 with TRBJ1-5; 8 bases match TRBD1. The origin of this receptor is a man between 60 and 70 years old with acute or convalescent COVID-19. CDR3 protein: CASSGQGPNQPQHF. CDR3 in DNA: TGTGCCAGCAGTGGACAGGGGCCCAATCAGCCCCAGCATTTT.